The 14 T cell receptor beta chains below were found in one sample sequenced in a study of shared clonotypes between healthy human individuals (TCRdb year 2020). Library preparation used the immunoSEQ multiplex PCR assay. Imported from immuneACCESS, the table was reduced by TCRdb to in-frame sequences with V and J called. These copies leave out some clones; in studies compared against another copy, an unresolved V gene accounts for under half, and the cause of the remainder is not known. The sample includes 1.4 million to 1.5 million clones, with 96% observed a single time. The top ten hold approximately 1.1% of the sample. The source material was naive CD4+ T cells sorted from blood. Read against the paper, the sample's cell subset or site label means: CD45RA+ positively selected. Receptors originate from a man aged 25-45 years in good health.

CDR3 in amino acids: CASSQGGYEQYF. The DNA for the CDR3 is TGTGCCAGTAGCCAAGGGGGATACGAGCAGTACTTC. The chain joins TRBV19 to TRBJ2-7; D is perhaps TRBD1 (6 bases). Germline-derived CDR1 and CDR2 are LNHDA and SQIVND (reference sequence). The length of the CDR3 is 12 residues. V was shortened by 6 bases and J by 4 bases, with 10 bases between the two germline ends.

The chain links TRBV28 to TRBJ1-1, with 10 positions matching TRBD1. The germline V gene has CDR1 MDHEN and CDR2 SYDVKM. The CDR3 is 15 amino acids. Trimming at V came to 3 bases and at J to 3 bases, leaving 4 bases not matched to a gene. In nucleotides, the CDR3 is TGTGCCAGCAGTTTGACAGGGGGCGCGGACACTGAAGCTTTCTTT. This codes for CASSLTGGADTEAFF.

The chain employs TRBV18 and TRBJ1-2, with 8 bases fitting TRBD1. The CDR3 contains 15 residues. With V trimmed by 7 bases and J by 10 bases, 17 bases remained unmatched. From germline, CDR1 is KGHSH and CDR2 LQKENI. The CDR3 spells CASLSSAQGAGDYTF. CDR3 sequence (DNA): TGTGCCAGCTTAAGCTCGGCGCAGGGGGCTGGAGACTACACCTTC.

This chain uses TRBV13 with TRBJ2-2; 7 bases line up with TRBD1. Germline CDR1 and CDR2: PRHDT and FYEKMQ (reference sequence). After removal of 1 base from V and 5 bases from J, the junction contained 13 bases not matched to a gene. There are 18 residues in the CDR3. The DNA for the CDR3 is TGTGCCAGCAGCTTAGAATTTTGGGGACAGAGGGAGACCGGGGAGCTGTTTTTT. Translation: CASSLEFWGQRETGELFF.

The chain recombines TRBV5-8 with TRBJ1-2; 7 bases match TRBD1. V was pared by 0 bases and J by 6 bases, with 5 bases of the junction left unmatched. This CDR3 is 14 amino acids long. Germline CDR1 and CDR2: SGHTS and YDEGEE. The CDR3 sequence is CASSLGQGSDGYTF. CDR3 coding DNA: TGTGCCAGCAGCTTGGGACAGGGATCGGATGGCTACACCTTC.

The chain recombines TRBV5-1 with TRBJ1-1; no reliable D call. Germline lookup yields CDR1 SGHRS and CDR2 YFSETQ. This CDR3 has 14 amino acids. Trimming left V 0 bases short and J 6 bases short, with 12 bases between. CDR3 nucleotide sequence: TGCGCCAGCAGCTTGGGATACGTCGGGTCTGAAGCTTTCTTT. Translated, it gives CASSLGYVGSEAFF.

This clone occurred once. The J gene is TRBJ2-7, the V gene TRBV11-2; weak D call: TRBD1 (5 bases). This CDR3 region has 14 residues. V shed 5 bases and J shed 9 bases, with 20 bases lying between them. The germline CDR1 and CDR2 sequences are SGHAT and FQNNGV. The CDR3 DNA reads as TGTGCCAGCAGCATCCCGGGCCAGGGCGATGCGCAGTACTTC. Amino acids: CASSIPGQGDAQYF.

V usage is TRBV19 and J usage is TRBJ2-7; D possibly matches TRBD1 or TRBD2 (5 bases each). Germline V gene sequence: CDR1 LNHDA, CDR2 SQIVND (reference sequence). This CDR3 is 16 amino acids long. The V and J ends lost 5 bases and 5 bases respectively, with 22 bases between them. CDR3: CASSLSLGQRGNEQYF. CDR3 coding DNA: TGTGCCAGTAGTCTCTCCCTCGGACAACGAGGGAACGAGCAGTACTTC.

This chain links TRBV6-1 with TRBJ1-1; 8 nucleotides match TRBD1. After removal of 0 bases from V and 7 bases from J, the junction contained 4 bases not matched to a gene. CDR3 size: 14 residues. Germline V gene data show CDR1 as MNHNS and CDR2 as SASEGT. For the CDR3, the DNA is TGTGCCAGCAGTGAAGCCCAGGGGGCGGGTGAAGCTTTCTTT. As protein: CASSEAQGAGEAFF.

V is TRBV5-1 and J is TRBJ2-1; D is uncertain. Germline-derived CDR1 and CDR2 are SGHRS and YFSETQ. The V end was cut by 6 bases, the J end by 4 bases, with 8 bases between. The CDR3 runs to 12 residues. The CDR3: CASTLEYNEQFF. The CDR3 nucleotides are TGCGCCAGCACTTTGGAGTACAATGAGCAGTTCTTC.

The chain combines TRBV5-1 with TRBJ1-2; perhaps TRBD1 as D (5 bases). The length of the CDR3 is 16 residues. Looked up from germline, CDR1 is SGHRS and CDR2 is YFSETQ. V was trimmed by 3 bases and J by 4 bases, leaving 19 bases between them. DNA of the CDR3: TGCGCCAGCAGCTCCGGATTATCGGGACTCAGCTATGGCTACACCTTC. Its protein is CASSSGLSGLSYGYTF.

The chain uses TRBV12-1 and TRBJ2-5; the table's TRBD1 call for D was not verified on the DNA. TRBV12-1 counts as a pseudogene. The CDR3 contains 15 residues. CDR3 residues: CASSPGQLRFETQYF. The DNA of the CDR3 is TGTGCCAGCAGCCCGGGACAACTCCGCTTCGAGACCCAGTACTTC.

The CDR3 DNA is TGTGCCAGCAGCTCCCAAGACAGGGGATCAGATACGCAGTATTTT. It codes for CASSSQDRGSDTQYF. The chain combines TRBV9 with TRBJ2-3; the match to TRBD1 covers 8 bases. Germline V CDR1 and CDR2: SGDLS, YYNGEE. Losses at the gene ends were 4 bases for V and 4 bases for J; bases not matched to a gene: 8. The CDR3 runs 15 residues.

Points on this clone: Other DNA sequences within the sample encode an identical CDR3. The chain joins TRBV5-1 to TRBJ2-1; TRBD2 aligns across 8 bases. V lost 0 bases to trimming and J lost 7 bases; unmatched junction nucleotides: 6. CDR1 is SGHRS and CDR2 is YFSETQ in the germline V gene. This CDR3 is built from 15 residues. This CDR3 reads CASSLAGGPNNEQFF. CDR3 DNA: TGCGCCAGCAGCTTGGCGGGAGGGCCTAATAATGAGCAGTTCTTC.